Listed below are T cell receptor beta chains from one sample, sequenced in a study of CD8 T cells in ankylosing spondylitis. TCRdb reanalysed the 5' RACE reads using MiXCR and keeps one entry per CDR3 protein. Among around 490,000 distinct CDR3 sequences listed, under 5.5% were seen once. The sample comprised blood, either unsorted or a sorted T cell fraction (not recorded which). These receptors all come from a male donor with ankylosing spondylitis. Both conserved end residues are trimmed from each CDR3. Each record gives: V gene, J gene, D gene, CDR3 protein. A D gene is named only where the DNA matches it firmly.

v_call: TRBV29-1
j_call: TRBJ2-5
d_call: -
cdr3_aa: SVARGFQETQY

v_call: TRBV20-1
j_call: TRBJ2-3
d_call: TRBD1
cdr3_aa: SASGDRVSDTQY

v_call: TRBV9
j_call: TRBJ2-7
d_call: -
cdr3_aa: ASSVGQSEQY

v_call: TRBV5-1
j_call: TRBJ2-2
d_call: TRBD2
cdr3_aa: ASSLRPAGGGLSGELF

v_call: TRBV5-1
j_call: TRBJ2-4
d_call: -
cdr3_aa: ASSPFARSKNIQY

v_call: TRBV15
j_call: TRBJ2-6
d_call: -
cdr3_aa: ATSRGTTGQLHVLT

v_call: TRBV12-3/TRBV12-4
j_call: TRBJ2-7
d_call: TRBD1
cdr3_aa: ASSPRGLGQY

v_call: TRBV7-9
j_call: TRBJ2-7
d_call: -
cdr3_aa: ASSFQAYEQY

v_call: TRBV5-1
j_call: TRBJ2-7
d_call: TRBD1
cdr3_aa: ASSAGTGLYEQY

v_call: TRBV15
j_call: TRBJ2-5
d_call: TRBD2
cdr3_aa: ATSWSGRETQY

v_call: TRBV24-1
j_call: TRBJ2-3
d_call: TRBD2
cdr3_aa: ATSGAGGGRDTQY

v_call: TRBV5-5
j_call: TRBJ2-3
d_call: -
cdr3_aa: ASSLHDGTQY

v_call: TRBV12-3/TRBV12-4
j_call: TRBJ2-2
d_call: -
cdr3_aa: ASRRGATHTGELF

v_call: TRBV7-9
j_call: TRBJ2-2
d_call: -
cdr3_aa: ASSRGPGSSGELF

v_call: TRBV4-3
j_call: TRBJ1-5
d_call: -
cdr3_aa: ASSQDLRVDQPQH

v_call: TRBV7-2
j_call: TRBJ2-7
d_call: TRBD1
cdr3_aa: ASSPDRTFSYEQY

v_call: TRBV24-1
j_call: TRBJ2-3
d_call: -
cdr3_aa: ATSVAGEGDTQY

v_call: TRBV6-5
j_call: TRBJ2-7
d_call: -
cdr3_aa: ASSYMGGSYEQY

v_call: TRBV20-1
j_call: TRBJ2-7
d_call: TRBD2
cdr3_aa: SAKDGTRLTYEQY

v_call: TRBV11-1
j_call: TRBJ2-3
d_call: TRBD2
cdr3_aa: ASSGPGTSGGPSTDTQY

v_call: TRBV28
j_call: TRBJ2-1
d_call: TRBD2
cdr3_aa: ASITARASGSSSYNEQF

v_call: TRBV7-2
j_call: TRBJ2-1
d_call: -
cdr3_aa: ASSLGSGVNNEQF

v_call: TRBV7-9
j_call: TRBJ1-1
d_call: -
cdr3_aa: ASSSQGSVEAF

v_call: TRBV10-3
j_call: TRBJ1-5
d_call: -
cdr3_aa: AISEYEQGNQPQH

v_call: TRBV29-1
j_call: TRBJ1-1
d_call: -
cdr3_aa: SVHGGPGDTEAF

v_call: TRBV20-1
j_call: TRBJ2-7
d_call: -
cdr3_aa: SARDMKQPPDEQY

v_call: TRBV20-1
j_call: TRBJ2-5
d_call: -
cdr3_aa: SARGTVKETQY

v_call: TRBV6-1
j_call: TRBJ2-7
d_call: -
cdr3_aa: ASSERHRYEQY

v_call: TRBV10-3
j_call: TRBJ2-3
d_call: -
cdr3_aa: AITGDPYTDTQY

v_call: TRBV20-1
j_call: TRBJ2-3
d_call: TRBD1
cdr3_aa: SAIPGQGGDTQY

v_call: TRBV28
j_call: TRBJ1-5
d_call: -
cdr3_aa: ASTMVGTYDQPQH

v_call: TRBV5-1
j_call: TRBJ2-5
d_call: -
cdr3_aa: ASSLYPLGQETQY

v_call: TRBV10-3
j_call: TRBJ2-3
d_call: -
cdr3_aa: AISIAQGGTDTQY

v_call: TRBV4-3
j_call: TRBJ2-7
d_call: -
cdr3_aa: ASSQGWGVYEQY

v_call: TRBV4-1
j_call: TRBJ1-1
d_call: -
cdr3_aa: ASSQVGWGTEAF

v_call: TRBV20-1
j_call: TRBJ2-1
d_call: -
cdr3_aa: SATSRVEQF

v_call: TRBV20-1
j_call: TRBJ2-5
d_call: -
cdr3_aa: SARATGKETQY

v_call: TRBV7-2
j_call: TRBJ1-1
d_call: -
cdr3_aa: ASAEGLNTEAF

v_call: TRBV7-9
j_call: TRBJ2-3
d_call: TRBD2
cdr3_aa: ASSFPSGGARDTQY

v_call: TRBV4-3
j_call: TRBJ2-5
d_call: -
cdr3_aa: ASSQDRGTSPVQY

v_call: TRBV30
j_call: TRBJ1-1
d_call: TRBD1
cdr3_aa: AWKRTGKNTEAF

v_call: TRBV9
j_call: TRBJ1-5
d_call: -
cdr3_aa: ASSVGDSNQPQH